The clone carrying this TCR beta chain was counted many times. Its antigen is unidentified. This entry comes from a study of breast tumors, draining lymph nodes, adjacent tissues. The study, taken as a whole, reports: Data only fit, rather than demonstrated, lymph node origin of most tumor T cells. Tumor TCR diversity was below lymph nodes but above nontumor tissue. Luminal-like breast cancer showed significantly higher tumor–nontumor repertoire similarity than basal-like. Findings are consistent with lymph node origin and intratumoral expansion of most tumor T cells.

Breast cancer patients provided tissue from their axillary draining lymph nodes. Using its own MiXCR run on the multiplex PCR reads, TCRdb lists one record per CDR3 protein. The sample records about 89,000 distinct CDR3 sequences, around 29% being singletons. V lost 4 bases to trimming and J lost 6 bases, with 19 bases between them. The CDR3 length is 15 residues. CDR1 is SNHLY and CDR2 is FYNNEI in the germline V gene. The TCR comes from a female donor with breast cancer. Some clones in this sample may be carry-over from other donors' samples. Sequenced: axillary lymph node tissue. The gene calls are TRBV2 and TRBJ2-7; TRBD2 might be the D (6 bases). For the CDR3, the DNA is TGTGCCAGCAGTGGTCCGGGACTGGACAACTCCGAGCAGTACTTC. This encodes CASSGPGLDNSEQYF.